This entry lists 3 T cell receptor beta chains sequenced from one sample in a study of T cells in Graves' hyperthyroidism and ophthalmopathy. Amplified TCR beta CDR3 regions derived from RNA transcripts. RT-PCR in the first round (using the HTBI primer set) targeted the TCR CDR3. In TCRdb, the multiplex PCR reads were re-called with MiXCR into one record per CDR3 protein. The sample has 600,000 to 800,000 distinct CDR3 sequences, 35% seen once. The source material was blood. These receptors originate from a woman in her thirties or forties with Graves' hyperthyroidism.

The chain has TRBV19 and TRBJ1-1; a weak D match, TRBD1 (5 bases). Germline values: CDR1 LNHDA, CDR2 SQIVND (reference sequence). V lost 9 bases, J lost 5 bases, and 19 bases lay in between. There are 14 residues in the CDR3. Here the CDR3 DNA reads TGTGCCAGCACCCCCGGGACTGGGGTAACTGAAGCTTTCTTT. Translated: CASTPGTGVTEAFF. Supplemented by reference TRBV19 and TRBJ1-1, the full variable domain reads DGGITQSPKYLFRKEGQNVTLSCEQNLNHDAMYWYRQDPGQGLRLIYYSQIVNDFQKGDIAEGYSVSREKKESFPLTVTSAQKNPTAFYLCASTPGTGVTEAFFGQGTRLTVV.

Details on this clonotype: This clone may be a read error of a much larger clone one base away. Lacking the conserved final phenylalanine or tryptophan, this CDR3 likely reflects a read error. The chain carries TRBV29-1 and TRBJ2-5; 7 positions agree with TRBD1. The CDR3 is made up of 13 amino acids. V was pared by 6 bases and J by 0 bases, with 4 bases of the junction left unmatched. The V gene's germline CDR1 is SQVTM and CDR2 ANQGSEA. Written as DNA, the CDR3 is TGCAGCGTGACTGGACAGGACCAAGAGACCCAGTACCTC. This codes for CSVTGQDQETQYL.

This clonotype was recorded a few times. This chain joins TRBV4-1 and TRBJ2-5, with 7 positions matching TRBD1. Germline V gives CDR1 MGHRA, CDR2 YSYEKL. The ends lost 6 bases at V and 5 bases at J; junction bases unmatched: 12. The CDR3 contains 15 residues. For the CDR3, the DNA is TGCGCCAGCAGTCCAAGGGGGCTTGAGGTGGAGACCCAGTACTTC. This encodes CASSPRGLEVETQYF.